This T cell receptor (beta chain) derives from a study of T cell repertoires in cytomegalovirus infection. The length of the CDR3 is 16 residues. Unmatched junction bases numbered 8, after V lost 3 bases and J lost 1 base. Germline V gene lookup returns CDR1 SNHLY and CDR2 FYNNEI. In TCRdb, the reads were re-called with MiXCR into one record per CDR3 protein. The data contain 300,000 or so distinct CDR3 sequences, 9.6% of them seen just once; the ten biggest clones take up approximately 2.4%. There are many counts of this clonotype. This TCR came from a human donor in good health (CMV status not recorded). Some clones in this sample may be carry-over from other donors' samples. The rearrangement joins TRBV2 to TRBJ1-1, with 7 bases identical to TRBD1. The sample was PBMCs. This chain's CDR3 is CASSEGQYTRNTEAFF. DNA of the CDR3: TGTGCCAGCAGTGAGGGACAGTACACAAGGAACACTGAAGCTTTCTTT. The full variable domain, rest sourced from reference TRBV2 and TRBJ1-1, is EPEVTQTPSHQVTQMGQEVILRCVPISNHLYFYWYRQILGQKVEFLVSFYNNEISEKSEIFDDQFSVERPDGSNFTLKIRSTKLEDSAMYFCASSEGQYTRNTEAFFGQGTRLTVV.